This record looks at one T cell receptor beta chain sequence and its context. As yet, its antigen is unknown. Germline V gene sequence: CDR1 SGHTA, CDR2 FQGTGA. CDR3 size: 12 residues. Trimming took off 1 base at V and 4 bases at J, with 5 bases between the two ends. TCRdb ran MiXCR on the reads and lists one entry per CDR3 protein. The sample holds hundreds of thousands of distinct CDR3 sequences, 40% to 50% seen once. This sample is drawn from a study of T cell repertoires in cytomegalovirus infection. The wider study: It can be stated that public TCR beta signatures indicated CMV infection as well as a matching HLA type.

The receptor was derived from a human donor in good health (CMV status not recorded). Some clones in this sample may be carry-over from other donors' samples. J is TRBJ2-7 and V is TRBV7-3; D not resolved. The sequencing used cultured PBMCs, collected from culture after CMV antigen stimulation. The CDR3, as DNA: TGTGCCAGCAGCTTAATGGCTTACGAGCAGTACTTC. This translates into CASSLMAYEQYF.